These T cell receptor beta chains were read from a single sample in a study of breast tumors, draining lymph nodes, adjacent tissues. TCRdb re-analysed the multiplex PCR reads in MiXCR, keeping a single row per CDR3 protein. The sample has fewer than 25,000 distinct CDR3 sequences; approximately 60% are singletons. The specimen sequenced was tumor-adjacent breast tissue. The source of these receptors is a female donor with breast cancer. Some clones in this sample may be carry-over from other donors' samples. CDR3s include the opening cysteine and the closing phenylalanine or tryptophan. Fields, in order: J gene, clone size, D gene, V gene, CDR3 length, CDR3 protein, CDR3 DNA. A D gene is named only where the DNA matches it firmly. Where a row states a size, it is once, few, many or the class of an expanded clone; other rows omit it.

TRBJ2-1 | NA | TRBD1 | TRBV19 | 14 | CASSEGQSRGEQFF | TGTGCCAGTAGTGAGGGACAGAGTAGAGGCGAGCAGTTCTTC
TRBJ2-3 | many | TRBD1 | TRBV2 | 15 | CASSGRTGGTDTQYF | TGTGCCAGCAGTGGTAGGACAGGAGGCACAGATACGCAGTATTTT
TRBJ2-3 | many | TRBD1 | TRBV5-1 | 15 | CASSSQGAGTDTQYF | TGCGCCAGCAGCTCACAGGGGGCTGGTACAGATACGCAGTATTTT
TRBJ2-1 | many | NA | TRBV6-2/TRBV6-3 | 17 | CVSSHPGAPSSYNEQFF | TGTGTCAGCAGTCACCCCGGAGCGCCCAGCTCCTACAATGAGCAGTTCTTC
TRBJ1-2 | NA | NA | TRBV25-1 | 16 | CASSERRGTTTGPYTF | TGTGCCAGCAGTGAACGTAGGGGCACCACCACTGGACCCTACACCTTC
TRBJ1-1 | NA | NA | TRBV15 | 12 | CATRVGGGEAFF | TGTGCCACCAGAGTTGGAGGTGGTGAAGCTTTCTTT
TRBJ2-5 | NA | TRBD2 | TRBV20-1 | 16 | CSPRRRTSGRAETQYF | TGCAGTCCCCGCCGGAGGACTAGCGGGAGGGCAGAGACCCAGTACTTC
TRBJ1-6 | medium-sized | NA | TRBV20-1 | 14 | CSAREQPYNSPLHF | TGCAGTGCTAGAGAGCAGCCTTATAATTCACCCCTCCACTTT
TRBJ1-2 | once | NA | TRBV24-1 | 11 | CAIAAGDGYTF | TGTGCCATCGCGGCGGGGGATGGCTACACCTTC
TRBJ1-6 | NA | NA | TRBV7-9 | 12 | CASRPGNSPLHF | TGTGCCAGCAGACCAGGGAACTCACCCCTCCACTTT
TRBJ2-7 | few | TRBD2 | TRBV9 | 15 | CASSGGLAGPYEQYF | TGTGCCAGCAGCGGGGGACTAGCGGGCCCCTACGAGCAGTACTTC
TRBJ2-7 | NA | TRBD1 | TRBV5-1 | 15 | CASSLAGTGAYEQYF | TGCGCCAGCAGCTTGGCCGGGACAGGGGCCTACGAGCAGTACTTC
TRBJ1-2 | NA | NA | TRBV9 | 10 | CASSAGSYTF | TGTGCCAGCAGCGCGGGTAGCTACACCTTC
TRBJ2-1 | NA | NA | TRBV29-1 | 11 | CSVETVNEQFF | TGCAGCGTTGAGACGGTTAATGAGCAGTTCTTC
TRBJ2-2 | NA | TRBD2 | TRBV6-5 | 16 | CASSSLAGGDTGELFF | TGTGCCAGCAGTTCCCTAGCGGGAGGCGACACCGGGGAGCTGTTTTTT
TRBJ2-1 | NA | TRBD2 | TRBV20-1 | 11 | CSATALAGEFF | TGCAGTGCAACCGCACTAGCGGGTGAGTTCTTC
TRBJ1-6 | NA | NA | TRBV7-3 | 15 | CASSLRPGEGSPLHF | TGTGCCAGCAGCTTACGCCCAGGGGAAGGATCACCCCTCCACTTT
TRBJ1-1 | once | TRBD1 | TRBV10-2 | 15 | CASRLNRGENTEAFF | TGCGCCAGCAGATTAAACAGGGGGGAGAACACTGAAGCTTTCTTT
TRBJ1-6 | few | NA | TRBV4-2 | 15 | CASRPLAGGNSPLHF | TGTGCCAGCAGACCACTAGCGGGGGGCAATTCACCCCTCCACTTT
TRBJ2-1 | few | TRBD2 | TRBV7-8 | 14 | CASSLGGEGNEQFF | TGTGCCAGCAGCTTAGGAGGGGAGGGGAATGAGCAGTTCTTC
TRBJ1-6 | NA | TRBD1 | TRBV6-6 | 15 | CASSYFRQGGSPLHF | TGTGCCAGCAGTTACTTTAGACAGGGCGGCTCACCCCTCCACTTT
TRBJ2-7 | NA | TRBD2 | TRBV20-1 | 14 | CSAPILAGVNEQYF | TGCAGTGCTCCCATACTAGCGGGAGTTAACGAGCAGTACTTC
TRBJ1-1 | many | NA | TRBV6-1 | 11 | CASGGQGGAFF | TGTGCCAGTGGGGGTCAGGGCGGAGCTTTCTTT
TRBJ2-1 | few | TRBD1 | TRBV20-1 | 12 | CRLDRGNNEQFF | TGCAGATTGGACAGGGGAAACAATGAGCAGTTCTTC
TRBJ1-2 | many | TRBD1 | TRBV28 | 15 | CASTGTFDRDYGYTF | TGTGCCAGCACAGGAACATTCGACAGGGACTATGGCTACACCTTC
TRBJ1-4 | NA | NA | TRBV7-9 | 14 | CASSLPPTNEKLFF | TGTGCCAGCAGCCTACCCCCAACTAATGAAAAACTGTTTTTT
TRBJ1-6 | NA | NA | TRBV20-1 | 16 | CSASEQRGSYNSPLHF | TGCAGTGCTAGCGAGCAAAGGGGATCGTATAATTCACCCCTCCACTTT
TRBJ2-5 | few | NA | TRBV15 | 15 | CATSRGRGVSETQYF | TGTGCCACCAGCAGAGGGCGGGGAGTCTCAGAGACCCAGTACTTC
TRBJ1-6 | NA | NA | TRBV2 | 16 | CASSGDDWGFNFPPRF | TGTGCCAGCAGCGGGGACGACTGGGGCTTTAACTTCCCCCCCCGCTTT
TRBJ2-3 | NA | NA | TRBV5-1 | 14 | CASRGTTGEDTQYF | TGCGCCAGCAGGGGAACTACGGGGGAGGATACGCAGTATTTT
TRBJ2-1 | once | TRBD2 | TRBV6-9 | 21 | CASSQRLGTSGGAWGGNEQFF | TGTGCCAGCAGTCAACGACTAGGGACTAGCGGGGGGGCCTGGGGAGGCAATGAGCAGTTCTTC
TRBJ1-2 | NA | TRBD1 | TRBV24-1 | 13 | CATSDYRGGGYTF | TGTGCCACCAGTGACTACAGGGGAGGTGGCTACACCTTC
TRBJ2-7 | many | NA | TRBV6-5 | 15 | CASSHLRDSYYEQYF | TGTGCCAGCAGTCACTTACGAGACTCCTACTACGAGCAGTACTTC
TRBJ1-2 | NA | NA | TRBV7-2 | 14 | CASSLGTGGYGYTF | TGTGCCAGCAGCTTAGGGACGGGTGGCTATGGCTACACCTTC
TRBJ2-5 | NA | TRBD1 | TRBV29-1 | 14 | CSVLTGGPQETQYF | TGCAGCGTCCTGACAGGGGGCCCTCAAGAGACCCAGTACTTC
TRBJ2-7 | NA | NA | TRBV12-3/TRBV12-4 | 13 | CASSFGSGDEQYF | TGTGCCAGCAGTTTCGGGTCTGGCGACGAGCAGTACTTC
TRBJ2-2 | NA | TRBD2 | TRBV7-2 | 17 | CASSSQGLAGFTGELFF | TGTGCCAGCAGCTCACAAGGGCTAGCGGGATTCACCGGGGAGCTGTTTTTT
TRBJ1-2 | NA | TRBD1 | TRBV7-9 | 13 | CASSEGTGHGYTF | TGTGCCAGCAGCGAGGGGACAGGGCATGGCTACACCTTC
TRBJ1-4 | NA | TRBD1 | TRBV30 | 11 | CAWSVWDRTIF | TGTGCCTGGAGTGTTTGGGACAGGACGATTTTT
TRBJ2-7 | NA | TRBD1 | TRBV3-1 | 16 | CASSQVGGTGGREQYF | TGTGCCAGCAGCCAAGTGGGTGGGACAGGGGGCAGGGAGCAGTACTTC
TRBJ1-2 | NA | TRBD1 | TRBV2 | 14 | CASSETGQGGGYTF | TGTGCCAGCAGTGAAACGGGACAGGGTGGTGGCTACACCTTC
TRBJ2-1 | NA | TRBD2 | TRBV7-8 | 14 | CASRLAGACNEQFF | TGTGCCAGCAGACTAGCGGGAGCCTGCAATGAGCAGTTCTTC
TRBJ2-6 | NA | NA | TRBV7-2 | 15 | CASSLDLSGANVLTF | TGTGCCAGCAGCTTAGACCTCTCTGGGGCCAACGTCCTGACTTTC
TRBJ2-5 | NA | TRBD2 | TRBV2 | 17 | CASMAGLAGDNQETQYF | TGTGCCAGCATGGCTGGGCTAGCGGGGGACAACCAAGAGACCCAGTACTTC
TRBJ1-1 | few | NA | TRBV28 | 11 | CASMSWTGAFF | TGTGCCAGCATGTCTTGGACGGGGGCTTTCTTT
TRBJ1-2 | NA | NA | TRBV7-9 | 14 | CASSVTGLDAGNTF | TGTGCCAGCAGCGTTACAGGCTTAGACGCTGGAAACACCTTC
TRBJ2-5 | NA | TRBD1 | TRBV7-9 | 16 | CASSFRQGQGQETQYF | TGTGCCAGCAGCTTTCGACAGGGTCAGGGGCAAGAGACCCAGTACTTC
TRBJ2-7 | medium-sized | TRBD2 | TRBV4-3 | 16 | CASSQEWAGEYYEQYF | TGCGCCAGCAGCCAAGAGTGGGCGGGAGAATACTACGAGCAGTACTTC
TRBJ2-7 | NA | NA | TRBV20-1 | 16 | CSALVPTRGPSYEQYF | TGCAGTGCCCTAGTCCCTACCAGGGGACCCTCCTACGAGCAGTACTTC
TRBJ2-5 | NA | NA | TRBV10-2 | 15 | CAGSEAVGGQETQYF | TGTGCCGGCAGTGAAGCCGTAGGCGGCCAAGAGACCCAGTACTTC
TRBJ1-5 | NA | NA | TRBV2 | 13 | CASRVLLYQPQHF | TGTGCCAGCAGGGTCCTTCTATATCAGCCCCAGCATTTT
TRBJ1-2 | NA | NA | TRBV29-1 | 12 | CSVVWQSYGYTF | TGCAGCGTTGTTTGGCAGAGCTATGGCTACACCTTC
TRBJ1-2 | NA | TRBD1 | TRBV24-1 | 13 | CATRATGDYGYTF | TGTGCCACCAGGGCCACAGGGGACTATGGCTACACCTTC
TRBJ2-5 | NA | NA | TRBV2 | 13 | CASETDTQETQYF | TGTGCCAGCGAGACGGACACTCAAGAGACCCAGTACTTC
TRBJ1-1 | many | TRBD1 | TRBV5-1 | 17 | CASSFRTGGERNTEAFF | TGCGCCAGCAGCTTCAGGACAGGGGGTGAGAGGAACACTGAAGCTTTCTTT
TRBJ2-7 | NA | NA | TRBV20-1 | 14 | CSVRGGSFGYEQYF | TGCAGTGTCCGAGGGGGGTCCTTCGGCTACGAGCAGTACTTC
TRBJ2-1 | NA | NA | TRBV19 | 11 | CASRKQYEQFF | TGTGCCAGTAGGAAGCAGTATGAACAGTTCTTC